This is a list of T cell receptor beta chains from one sample in a study of shared clonotypes between healthy human individuals. TCRdb's table, derived via immunoSEQ multiplex PCR, lists solely in-frame clones and lacks some. There are about a million clones in the sample; about 74% occur only once, and approximately 1.5% lies in the top ten. Specimen: memory CD4+ T cells sorted from blood. These receptors were taken from a man between 18 and 29 years old in good health. Both conserved end residues are trimmed from each CDR3. The order of the fields is J gene, V gene, CDR3 protein.

j_gene: TRBJ2-3
v_gene: TRBV5-1
CDR3aa: ASSPNPSGAGTDTQY

j_gene: TRBJ1-4
v_gene: TRBV18
CDR3aa: ASSRGSLNEKLF

j_gene: TRBJ2-7
v_gene: TRBV10-2
CDR3aa: ASRRGGYEQY

j_gene: TRBJ1-2
v_gene: TRBV6-1
CDR3aa: ASMPGQGGGYT

j_gene: .
v_gene: TRBV28
CDR3aa: ASSSDAYEQY

j_gene: TRBJ1-6
v_gene: TRBV28
CDR3aa: ASIPGTANSPLH

j_gene: TRBJ1-2
v_gene: TRBV12-2
CDR3aa: ASRFTILPRNYGYT

j_gene: TRBJ2-3
v_gene: TRBV5-6
CDR3aa: ASSLDSTDTQY

j_gene: TRBJ1-5
v_gene: TRBV15
CDR3aa: ATSRGPDLDNQPQH

j_gene: TRBJ2-5
v_gene: TRBV11-3
CDR3aa: ASSLGGQGETQY

j_gene: TRBJ1-1
v_gene: TRBV6-6
CDR3aa: ASSYSNSRRTEAF

j_gene: TRBJ1-6
v_gene: TRBV6-1
CDR3aa: ATWTGYNSPLH

j_gene: TRBJ2-7
v_gene: TRBV30
CDR3aa: AWITQGSTYEQY

j_gene: TRBJ1-2
v_gene: TRBV5-1
CDR3aa: ASSFGGPNYGYT

j_gene: TRBJ2-7
v_gene: TRBV5-1
CDR3aa: ASSWEGEKTYEQY

j_gene: TRBJ2-7
v_gene: TRBV29-1
CDR3aa: SVGQTFYEQY

j_gene: TRBJ1-6
v_gene: TRBV7-9
CDR3aa: ASSLRESGSPLH

j_gene: TRBJ1-4
v_gene: TRBV5-4
CDR3aa: ASSGTGGANEKLF

j_gene: TRBJ2-5
v_gene: TRBV25-1
CDR3aa: ASSSGANQETQY

j_gene: TRBJ1-6
v_gene: TRBV6-1
CDR3aa: ASMSGTALERAH

j_gene: TRBJ2-7
v_gene: TRBV6-1
CDR3aa: ASEGDYLEY

j_gene: TRBJ2-1
v_gene: TRBV5-1
CDR3aa: ASSSTSSGRANEQF

j_gene: TRBJ1-2
v_gene: TRBV9
CDR3aa: ASSPTGAANYGYT

j_gene: TRBJ2-1
v_gene: TRBV7-2
CDR3aa: ASSLSRVSDNEQF

j_gene: TRBJ2-1
v_gene: TRBV2
CDR3aa: ASNTLAGYNEQF

j_gene: TRBJ2-7
v_gene: TRBV5-6
CDR3aa: ASSFRPGASYEQY

j_gene: TRBJ2-7
v_gene: TRBV6-5
CDR3aa: ASSYSTRTYEQY

j_gene: TRBJ1-5
v_gene: TRBV18
CDR3aa: ASSPSGGENQPQH

j_gene: TRBJ2-7
v_gene: TRBV11-2
CDR3aa: ASSLTEGYEQY

j_gene: TRBJ1-6
v_gene: TRBV5-4
CDR3aa: ASSLDSNNSPLH

j_gene: TRBJ2-5
v_gene: TRBV27
CDR3aa: ASSNRAYQETQY

j_gene: TRBJ2-5
v_gene: TRBV10-3
CDR3aa: AISLTDNQETQY

j_gene: TRBJ2-3
v_gene: TRBV5-4
CDR3aa: ASSLLSSGPTTDTQY

j_gene: TRBJ2-2
v_gene: TRBV12-5
CDR3aa: ASGSPGRTGELF

j_gene: TRBJ2-7
v_gene: TRBV5-6
CDR3aa: ASSLQGPYEQY

j_gene: TRBJ2-7
v_gene: TRBV4-3
CDR3aa: ASSQDGTVAYEQY

j_gene: TRBJ1-1
v_gene: TRBV7-2
CDR3aa: ASSLSTGVGTEAF

j_gene: TRBJ2-2
v_gene: TRBV6-5
CDR3aa: ASSSPAERKLF

j_gene: TRBJ1-4
v_gene: TRBV19
CDR3aa: ASSSTGLANEKLF

j_gene: TRBJ1-1
v_gene: TRBV4-1
CDR3aa: ASSQDGARAPQGI